The text below deals with one TCR beta chain. In this sample, this clonotype turned up many times. It has no known antigen specificity. Base qualities are not recorded, but no much larger clone differs from it by a single base. Patients chosen for sequencing had shown expansion of CD8+CD57+ cells by flow cytometry. Every patient had severe acquired aplastic anemia, diagnosed using the International Study of Aplastic Anemia and Agranulocytosis and Camitta criteria. At the time blood was sampled, none of the patients had received any therapy. In the study, sorted CD4+ and CD8+ blood T cells from patients with severe aplastic anemia and from healthy subjects underwent deep sequencing of TCR repertoires. Patients were enrolled under clinicaltrials.gov protocols 00001620, 01623167, 00001397, 00071045, 00081523 and 00961064 in the USA. Ficoll-Paque density gradient centrifugation was used to isolate peripheral blood mononuclear cells. Before DNA was extracted, CD4+ and CD8+ T cells were sorted using either FACS or magnetic beads.

Genomic DNA served as template for TCR beta VDJ combination and CDR3 sequence profiling. An Illumina HiSeq 2000 was the platform used for TCR repertoire sequencing. As for the original processing: TRBV/TRBJ rearrangement plots, CDR3 size and DJ length profiles, and Simpson's diversity index were used to evaluate the repertoires. Whichever DNA sequence was most abundant in the deep sequencing data was defined as the immunodominant clone. CDR3 amino acid sequences were screened for sharing across subjects and compared with published repertoires and the VDJdb database. TCRdb reran the public reads through fastp at Q25 and MiXCR, keeping productive beta chains. Rows are combined by CDR3 protein, so each entry shows the most common genes and DNA. These V and J calls originate from TCRdb's pipeline instead of the authors' own analysis. Present in this sample are some 170,000 distinct CDR3 sequences, roughly 48% of which were seen just once. The biggest ten clones account for 0.85% to 1.2% of the sample.

These data are taken from a study of CD8+CD57+ T cells in acquired aplastic anemia (dated by TCRdb to between 2017 and 2018). For context, the study as a whole: Extracted DNA from sorted CD4+ and CD8+ cells averaged approximately 3 ug, ranging from roughly 0.17 to 30 ug. CD8+CD57+ expansion was defined as frequency above the mean frequency observed in healthy subjects.

The investigation overall reported the following: Between patients and healthy controls, no significant difference in CD8+ Simpson's diversity was found (P=0.060). Although 25 to 30 CD8+ CDR3 sequences were shared by patients and controls, these sequences appeared highly expressed in patients and within the immunodominant clones of patients.

V is shortened by 0 bases, J by 8 bases, and the region joining them spans 14 bases. CDR3 length: 15 amino acids, cysteine to phenylalanine. The retained sequence is limited to the CDR3, 45 bases, with the frame set at the first base. Reading the germline V gene (reference sequence) gives CDR1 LNHNV and CDR2 YYDKDF. In this chain, TRBV15 is recombined with TRBJ2-1; the D gene could be either TRBD1 or TRBD2, each agreeing at 7 bases. Specimen: sorted CD4+, CD8+, or CD8+CD57+ T cells (not recorded which) from PBMCs. The TCR sequence derives from a human donor with aplastic anemia. Here the CDR3 is given as CATSRDQGGWDEQFF. The base sequence is TGTGCCACCAGCAGAGACCAGGGGGGGTGGGATGAGCAGTTCTTC.